The following is a TCR beta chain sequence with its context. This table comes from immunoSEQ multiplex PCR, and its TCRdb copy is limited to in-frame clones, with some not included. Of some 410,000 clones in the sample, roughly 88% were seen once. Germline CDR1 reads MDHEN; CDR2 reads SYDVKM. V shed 4 bases, J shed 8 bases, and the junction held 8 bases outside the gene matches. The CDR3 is 14 amino acids. The data were obtained in a study of blood T cell repertoires in COVID-19. Study overall: Samples taken during acute and convalescent COVID-19 were collected in the United States, Italy and Spain.

The chain combines TRBV28 with TRBJ1-2, with 9 bases fitting TRBD1. The TCR was taken from a woman in her twenties or thirties with acute COVID-19. The specimen was PBMCs or T cells enriched from blood (not recorded which). CDR3 amino acids: CASSSLDRGSGYTF. The CDR3 DNA is TGTGCCAGCAGTTCCCTGGACAGGGGAAGCGGCTACACCTTC.